A single sample gave rise to the 4 T cell receptor beta chains below, sequenced in a study of T cell responses to AZD1222 COVID-19 vaccine. Method: immunoSEQ multiplex PCR; TCRdb's copy keeps in-frame clones and lacks some. The top ten hold 5.4% of the sample, which has 100,000 to 150,000 clones, over 90% seen once. Specimen: peripheral blood, collected on day 0 of AZD1222 vaccination. These receptors originate from an adult in good health.

This chain links TRBV2 with TRBJ1-5, with no clear D. Trimming took off 1 base at V and 7 bases at J, with 8 bases between the two ends. This CDR3 comprises 13 residues. CDR1 is SNHLY and CDR2 is FYNNEI in the germline V gene. In DNA form, the CDR3 reads TGTGCCAGCAGTGAAGTGAGGAAACAGCCCCAGCATTTT. This gives the protein CASSEVRKQPQHF. Combining the CDR3 with reference TRBV2 and TRBJ1-5 gives the whole variable domain EPEVTQTPSHQVTQMGQEVILRCVPISNHLYFYWYRQILGQKVEFLVSFYNNEISEKSEIFDDQFSVERPDGSNFTLKIRSTKLEDSAMYFCASSEVRKQPQHFGDGTRLSIL.

J is TRBJ1-1 and V is TRBV20-1; no reliable D call. This CDR3 comprises 10 residues. V lost 0 bases, J lost 9 bases, and 5 bases lay in between. Looked up from germline, CDR1 is DFQATT and CDR2 is SNEGSKA (reference sequence). This CDR3 reads CSARESKAFF. The DNA for the CDR3 is TGCAGTGCTAGAGAGTCGAAAGCTTTCTTT.

The chain carries TRBV24-1 and TRBJ1-5, with a weak D call TRBD1 (6 bases). V was trimmed by 7 bases and J by 5 bases, leaving 20 bases between them. The CDR3 covers 16 residues. CDR1 KGHDR and CDR2 SFDVKD come from the germline V gene. CDR3 sequence (DNA): TGTGCCACCAGACAGGGTGCATCGGCGCAATATCAGCCCCAGCATTTT. Encoded protein: CATRQGASAQYQPQHF.

The chain joins TRBV4-1 to TRBJ2-1; D not resolved. Trimming cost V 4 bases and J 0 bases, with 7 bases left between them. Germline CDR1 is MGHRA and CDR2 is YSYEKL. The CDR3 contains 14 residues. The CDR3 bases are TGCGCCAGCAGCCTAAGAAGCTCCTACAATGAGCAGTTCTTC. This sequence encodes CASSLRSSYNEQFF.